Only a few counts were recorded for the clone carrying this TCR beta chain. Its antigen remains unidentified. The PCR made use of 60 Vbeta and 13 Jbeta primers. Original processing notes: In a later analysis, about 11 million of some 80 million unique beta chains occurred in at least two donors. Clones were read by immunoSEQ multiplex PCR, and TCRdb kept only the in-frame ones, dropping some. V, J and clone size reflect that table, while D and trimming were determined from the DNA. This sample has about 180,000 clones; 77% occur once, and the top ten carry more than 3%. The germline CDR1 and CDR2 sequences are SGHRS and YFSETQ. V lost 0 bases, J lost 1 base, and 7 bases lay in between. This CDR3 is 14 amino acids long. The data stem from a study of cytomegalovirus exposure and HLA in healthy donors. Study context: About 85 million unique TCR sequences came from HLA-typed donors in an early release. Broader study findings: Trimming of TCR beta V- and J-genes showed a link, identified in a later analysis, to a missense DCLRE1C variant. Sequencing likely caused a cluster of highly shared sequence variants.

Sequencing input: PBMCs. This TCR was sampled from a woman aged 55-69 years in good health and CMV-seropositive. The J gene is TRBJ2-5, the V gene TRBV5-1, with D tentatively TRBD1 (5 bases). The CDR3 protein is CASSLATAQETQYF. As DNA, the CDR3 is TGCGCCAGCAGCTTGGCGACAGCCCAAGAGACCCAGTACTTC.